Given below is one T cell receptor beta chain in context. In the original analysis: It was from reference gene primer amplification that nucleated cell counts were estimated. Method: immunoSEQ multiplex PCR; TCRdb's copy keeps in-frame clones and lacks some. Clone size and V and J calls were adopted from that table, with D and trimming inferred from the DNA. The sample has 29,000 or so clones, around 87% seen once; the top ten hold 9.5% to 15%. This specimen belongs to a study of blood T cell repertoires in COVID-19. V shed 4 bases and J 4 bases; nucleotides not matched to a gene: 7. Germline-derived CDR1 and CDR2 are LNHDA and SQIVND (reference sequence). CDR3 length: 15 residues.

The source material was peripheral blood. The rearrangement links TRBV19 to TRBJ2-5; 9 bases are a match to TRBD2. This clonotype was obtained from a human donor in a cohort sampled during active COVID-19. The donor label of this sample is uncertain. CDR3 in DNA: TGTGCCAGTAGTACCACTAGCGGGCAGCTAGAGACCCAGTACTTC. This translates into CASSTTSGQLETQYF.